This TCR beta chain was captured by sequencing in a study of beta chain features in type 1 diabetes. Study-level findings and limits: Shortening of TCRB CDR3s, moderate but significant, appeared in all four CD4+ subsets of Type 1 diabetes patients. Naive, central memory and Treg TCRB repertoires appeared more alike in patients than in healthy donors.

Between the trimmed V and J ends, which lost 4 bases and 8 bases, there was a span of 18 bases. In germline, CDR1 is SGHNT, CDR2 YYREEE (reference sequence). The CDR3 extends over 15 amino acids. This clone was picked up a small number of times. Its antigen is not identified. The study reverse transcribed the entire isolated RNA, so it sequenced expressed TCRB transcripts. Measured with immunoSEQ multiplex PCR; TCRdb has only the in-frame clones, and not every one. The sample has approximately 150,000 clones; roughly 10% are singletons. Cell sorting via CD45RO/CCR7/CD25/CD127/CD95/CD27 was performed to obtain CD4+ naive, central memory, regulatory and stem cell-like memory cells.

Sequencing was carried out using central memory CD4+ T cells from blood. The origin of this receptor is a man aged 25-40 years with type 1 diabetes. V usage is TRBV5-4 and J usage is TRBJ1-4; D is possibly TRBD1 (6 bases). CDR3 sequence: CASSRPLQGREKLFF. CDR3 in DNA: TGTGCCAGCAGCCGCCCACTACAGGGAAGAGAAAAACTGTTTTTT.